These T cell receptor beta chains were read from a single sample in a study of T cell responses to AZD1222 COVID-19 vaccine. Sequencing was performed with immunoSEQ multiplex PCR; in TCRdb, only in-frame clones are kept and a portion is missing. The table shows more than 90,000 clones, with approximately 90% occurring only once. Source: peripheral blood, taken 28 days after the second AZD1222 dose. These TCRs come from an adult who received the AZD1222 COVID-19 vaccine. Both conserved end residues are part of each CDR3. Each record gives: V gene, CDR3 length, CDR3 protein.

v_call: TRBV2
cdr3_length: 13
cdr3_aa: CASSGQDYNEQFF

v_call: TRBV27
cdr3_length: 14
cdr3_aa: CASSPRVTTYEQYF

v_call: TRBV10-3
cdr3_length: 17
cdr3_aa: CAISPGEGQGKFYEQYF

v_call: TRBV7-2
cdr3_length: 13
cdr3_aa: CASSLDRDYGYTF

v_call: TRBV14
cdr3_length: 12
cdr3_aa: CASRDMSTEAFF

v_call: TRBV24-1
cdr3_length: 13
cdr3_aa: CATRYEDNEKLFF

v_call: TRBV27
cdr3_length: 13
cdr3_aa: CASPWGTTDTQYF

v_call: TRBV5-5
cdr3_length: 14
cdr3_aa: CASSPYRSSYEQYF

v_call: TRBV18
cdr3_length: 13
cdr3_aa: CASSKQKNSPLHF

v_call: TRBV4-2
cdr3_length: 15
cdr3_aa: CASSQDRTGEETQYF

v_call: TRBV7-9
cdr3_length: 16
cdr3_aa: CASSLSSRGANYGYTF

v_call: TRBV5-1
cdr3_length: 17
cdr3_aa: CASSTGQVISGANVLTF

v_call: TRBV4-1
cdr3_length: 13
cdr3_aa: CASSLGLNTEAFF

v_call: TRBV6-5
cdr3_length: 13
cdr3_aa: CASSHVNTGELFF

v_call: TRBV5-4
cdr3_length: 12
cdr3_aa: CASSLVQDGYTF

v_call: TRBV27
cdr3_length: 14
cdr3_aa: CASSKGKGLDTQYF

v_call: TRBV4-3
cdr3_length: 14
cdr3_aa: CASSQDRFSDTQYF

v_call: TRBV9
cdr3_length: 14
cdr3_aa: CASSPRGDTGELFF

v_call: TRBV2
cdr3_length: 15
cdr3_aa: CASSGHRDSGYEQYF

v_call: TRBV27
cdr3_length: 15
cdr3_aa: CASSSRNTGSYGYTF

v_call: TRBV7-9
cdr3_length: 13
cdr3_aa: CASSFGSGFGYTF

v_call: TRBV6-1
cdr3_length: 11
cdr3_aa: CASSESAHQYF

v_call: TRBV9
cdr3_length: 17
cdr3_aa: CASSVGPGRTYADTQYF

v_call: TRBV5-4
cdr3_length: 11
cdr3_aa: CASTMGPEQFF

v_call: TRBV23-1
cdr3_length: 17
cdr3_aa: CASSQPSQGRGNQPQHF

v_call: TRBV5-1
cdr3_length: 15
cdr3_aa: CASSLLPRAEDTQYF

v_call: TRBV27
cdr3_length: 13
cdr3_aa: CASSYDSYNEQFF

v_call: TRBV4-1
cdr3_length: 14
cdr3_aa: CASSQEGWDQPQHF

v_call: TRBV9
cdr3_length: 14
cdr3_aa: CASSGAQLQETQYF

v_call: TRBV4-1
cdr3_length: 15
cdr3_aa: CASSQADSNNQPQHF

v_call: TRBV2
cdr3_length: 14
cdr3_aa: CASKYRTESREQYF

v_call: TRBV29-1
cdr3_length: 14
cdr3_aa: CSVEARGLYNEQFF

v_call: TRBV7-9
cdr3_length: 15
cdr3_aa: CASQMTSASYNEQFF

v_call: TRBV19
cdr3_length: 12
cdr3_aa: CASGNRNTEAFF

v_call: TRBV10-1
cdr3_length: 13
cdr3_aa: CASSLTGAGEQYF

v_call: TRBV27
cdr3_length: 15
cdr3_aa: CASSLGRGATYEQYF

v_call: TRBV7-6
cdr3_length: 15
cdr3_aa: CASSLAGTGAYEQYF

v_call: TRBV19
cdr3_length: 18
cdr3_aa: CASSILSLGSANTGELFF

v_call: TRBV6-5
cdr3_length: 15
cdr3_aa: CASRNGGFPAYEQYF

v_call: TRBV6-5
cdr3_length: 13
cdr3_aa: CASSQREYSEQYF

v_call: TRBV5-1
cdr3_length: 17
cdr3_aa: CASHGGGLSSYNSPLHF

v_call: TRBV27
cdr3_length: 15
cdr3_aa: CASSLSGVRGETQYF

v_call: TRBV6-5
cdr3_length: 16
cdr3_aa: CASSSPAGTNTGELFF

v_call: TRBV3-1/TRBV3-2
cdr3_length: 15
cdr3_aa: CASSPGQGPTDTQYF

v_call: TRBV5-4
cdr3_length: 14
cdr3_aa: CASSLEGDPYEQYF

v_call: TRBV9
cdr3_length: 16
cdr3_aa: CASSVALAGGEDTQYF